One sample yielded the 30 T cell receptor beta chains listed below, sequenced in a study of cytomegalovirus exposure and HLA in healthy donors. 60 Vbeta and 13 Jbeta primers were used in PCR. Clones were read by immunoSEQ multiplex PCR, and TCRdb kept only the in-frame ones, dropping some. The sample records about 98,000 clones, about three quarters being singletons. Sequencing was carried out using PBMCs. The source of these receptors is a man aged 40-50 years in good health and CMV-seronegative.

This clone was counted between two and nine times. The chain links TRBV7-9 to TRBJ1-2; tentative D call: TRBD1 (5 bases). The CDR3 length is 13 residues. V was shortened by 6 bases and J by 3 bases, with 11 bases between the two germline ends. CDR1 is SEHNR and CDR2 is FQNEAQ in the germline V gene (reference sequence). The DNA for the CDR3 is TGTGCCAGCAGGCCCGGGACTGACTATGGCTACACCTTC. This encodes CASRPGTDYGYTF.

The gene calls are TRBV6-1 and TRBJ1-2; D ambiguous. Trimming took 3 bases from V and 4 from J, leaving 15 bases between them. CDR1 is MNHNS, CDR2 SASEGT, per germline. The CDR3 runs 15 residues. CDR3 sequence (DNA): TGTGCCAGCAGTGACCTACACAAGGGAGCCTATGGCTACACCTTC. Protein: CASSDLHKGAYGYTF.

V gene TRBV21-1 combines with J gene TRBJ1-2; the table's D call, TRBD1, was not checked against the DNA. TRBV21-1 is listed as a pseudogene. The CDR3 contains 11 residues. This chain's CDR3 is CASSKINGYTF. CDR3 bases: TGTGCCAGCAGCAAAATCAATGGCTACACCTTC.

The chain is built from TRBV7-9 and TRBJ1-2; 7 bases match TRBD1. This CDR3 region has 16 residues. Germline V gene lookup returns CDR1 SEHNR and CDR2 FQNEAQ (reference sequence). The V and J ends lost 0 bases and 1 base, in that order; junction bases with no gene match: 5. The CDR3 region has the DNA TGTGCCAGCAGCTTAGCTACGGGACAGAATAACTATGGCTACACCTTC. It is translated as CASSLATGQNNYGYTF.

V usage is TRBV28 and J usage is TRBJ1-3; D uncertain. From germline, CDR1 is MDHEN and CDR2 SYDVKM. Between the trimmed V and J ends, which lost 6 bases and 4 bases, there was a span of 13 bases. The CDR3 runs to 14 residues. This CDR3 reads CASSLIPTGNTIYF. The DNA for the CDR3 is TGTGCCAGCAGCCTAATTCCGACAGGAAACACCATATATTTT.

The rearrangement uses TRBV6-5 and TRBJ1-6; a possible D gene is TRBD1 (6 bases). Germline loops: CDR1 MNHEY, CDR2 SVGAGI. Trimming removed 2 bases at V and 8 bases at J, with 10 bases between. CDR3 length equals 14 residues. The CDR3 sequence is CASSYARGDSPLHF. The CDR3 region has the DNA TGTGCCAGCAGTTACGCCAGGGGAGATTCACCCCTCCACTTT.

Written as DNA, the CDR3 is TGTGCCAGCAGTGGCCTAGAACAGGGTCCCTATGGCTACACCTTC. Translating gives CASSGLEQGPYGYTF. The chain combines TRBV28 with TRBJ1-2; TRBD1 might be the D (6 bases). The germline V gene encodes CDR1 MDHEN and CDR2 SYDVKM. V lost 5 bases, J lost 4 bases, and 17 bases lay in between. This CDR3 has 15 amino acids.

The genes are TRBV4-1 and TRBJ1-3; the D gene is possibly TRBD1 (5 bases). Germline V CDR1 and CDR2: MGHRA, YSYEKL. There are 16 residues in the CDR3. V was shortened by 0 bases and J by 0 bases, with 9 bases between the two germline ends. The DNA for the CDR3 is TGCGCCAGCAGCCAAGATAGGACAATCTCTGGAAACACCATATATTTT. This gives the protein CASSQDRTISGNTIYF.

The V gene is TRBV9, the J gene TRBJ2-7; possible D gene TRBD1, 5 bases. The CDR3 length is 13 residues. Trimming pared 2 bases from V and 3 bases from J, leaving 9 bases between. CDR1 and CDR2 (germline): SGDLS, YYNGEE. The CDR3: CASSVADSYEQYF. For the CDR3, the DNA is TGTGCCAGCAGCGTGGCAGACAGCTACGAGCAGTACTTC.

This chain uses TRBV29-1 with TRBJ1-2; D not certain. Germline V gene sequence: CDR1 SQVTM, CDR2 ANQGSEA. V was cut by 0 bases and J by 4 bases, with 9 bases left in between. This CDR3 spans 13 amino acids. The CDR3 is CSVEEAGIYGYTF. CDR3 in DNA: TGCAGCGTTGAAGAGGCCGGGATCTATGGCTACACCTTC.

This sequence joins TRBV5-4 and TRBJ2-7; D is uncertain. Germline V gives CDR1 SGHNT, CDR2 YYREEE (reference sequence). V was pared by 3 bases and J by 3 bases, with 16 bases between. The CDR3 has 15 amino acids. CDR3: CASSSEKIQNYEQYF. The CDR3 nucleotides are TGTGCCAGCAGCTCGGAAAAGATACAGAACTACGAGCAGTACTTC.

The rearrangement joins TRBV19 to TRBJ2-4, with a weak D call TRBD1 (5 bases). V lost 5 bases, J lost 4 bases, and 12 bases lay in between. The CDR3 totals 14 residues. The germline CDR1 and CDR2 sequences are LNHDA and SQIVND (reference sequence). The chain's CDR3 is CASSVQGGKNIQYF. The CDR3 DNA reads TGTGCCAGTAGTGTTCAGGGTGGGAAAAACATTCAGTACTTC.

The chain is built from TRBV28 and TRBJ1-1, with a weak D call TRBD1 (6 bases). The germline CDR1 and CDR2 sequences are MDHEN and SYDVKM. Trimming pared 5 bases from V and 6 bases from J, leaving 16 bases between. The CDR3 extends over 14 amino acids. CDR3 coding DNA: TGTGCCAGCAGTCCGCAGGACCCAGGGGCTGAAGCTTTCTTT. Translated: CASSPQDPGAEAFF.

The rearrangement uses TRBV7-9 and TRBJ2-2; D unclear. Germline V gene lookup returns CDR1 SEHNR and CDR2 FQNEAQ (reference sequence). V shed 4 bases and J shed 8 bases, with 5 bases lying between them. The CDR3 covers 11 residues. CDR3 coding DNA: TGTGCCAGCAGCTCTGAGGGGGAGCTGTTTTTT. Residues: CASSSEGELFF.

The J gene is TRBJ1-3, the V gene TRBV5-1; no clear D. V was shortened by 2 bases and J by 0 bases, with 18 bases between the two germline ends. The germline V gene encodes CDR1 SGHRS and CDR2 YFSETQ. The CDR3 spans 18 residues. CDR3 nucleotide sequence: TGCGCCAGCAGCTTCGACGCGGCCGCCCTGGGCTCTGGAAACACCATATATTTT. This sequence encodes CASSFDAAALGSGNTIYF.

The rearrangement joins TRBV6-6 to TRBJ1-4; D gene ambiguous. The germline gives CDR1 MNHNY, CDR2 SVGAGI (reference sequence). The CDR3 runs to 14 residues. V gave up 5 bases and J gave up 4 bases, with 11 bases separating them. For the CDR3, the DNA is TGTGCCAGCAGTCCCCGGGTCCTTAATGAAAAACTGTTTTTT. This encodes CASSPRVLNEKLFF.

The V gene is TRBV6-5, the J gene TRBJ1-3; unclear D gene. CDR1 MNHEY and CDR2 SVGAGI come from the germline V gene. The CDR3 spans 13 residues. V was pared by 11 bases and J by 4 bases, with 15 bases between. DNA for the CDR3: TGTGCCGCTAAAAGCCCGTCCGGAAACACCATATATTTT. Amino acids: CAAKSPSGNTIYF.

This chain uses TRBV6-1 with TRBJ2-5, with 7 bases aligning to TRBD2. Germline CDR1 and CDR2: MNHNS and SASEGT. The CDR3 runs to 13 residues. The V segment lost 4 bases and the J segment 5 bases; nucleotides outside the gene matches: 4. The DNA for the CDR3 is TGTGCCAGCAGTGGTGGGGGAGGGGAGACCCAGTACTTC. It specifies CASSGGGGETQYF.

This chain links TRBV4-2 with TRBJ2-3; D may be TRBD2 (5 bases). The V end lost 0 bases, the J end lost 4 bases, and 8 bases lay between the germline ends. The CDR3 runs 14 residues. CDR1 and CDR2 (germline): LGHNA, YNFKEQ. The CDR3 protein is CASSQDSSSDTQYF. DNA of the CDR3: TGTGCCAGCAGCCAAGATTCTAGCTCAGATACGCAGTATTTT.

V usage is TRBV5-6 and J usage is TRBJ2-7; no clear D. V was pared by 7 bases and J by 3 bases, with 5 bases between. The CDR3 sequence is 10 residues long. Germline CDR1 and CDR2: SGHDT and YYEEEE. The chain's CDR3 is CASGRYEQYF. CDR3 in DNA: TGTGCCAGCGGCCGCTACGAGCAGTACTTC.

The chain carries TRBV2 and TRBJ1-5, with D maybe TRBD1 (5 bases). Trimming removed 5 bases from V and 3 bases from J, with 8 bases in between. This CDR3 contains 13 residues. The germline gives CDR1 SNHLY, CDR2 FYNNEI. The CDR3 bases are TGTGCCAGCAGTTCGGACACCAATCAGCCCCAGCATTTT. Protein: CASSSDTNQPQHF.

CDR3 amino acids: CASRPGLLGSGANVLTF. Here the CDR3 DNA reads TGTGCCAGCAGGCCGGGACTCCTCGGCTCTGGGGCCAACGTCCTGACTTTC. The J gene is TRBJ2-6, the V gene TRBV2; tentative D call: TRBD2 (6 bases). This CDR3 contains 17 residues. Looked up from germline, CDR1 is SNHLY and CDR2 is FYNNEI. V gave up 6 bases and J gave up 0 bases, with 15 bases separating them.

The table lists this clone with a count of one. This rearrangement joins TRBV10-1 to TRBJ2-2, with TRBD2 as a possible D gene (7 bases). The CDR3 sequence is 14 residues long. Germline assignment: CDR1 WNHNN and CDR2 SYGVQD (reference sequence). V lost 8 bases to trimming and J lost 6 bases, with 16 bases between them. CDR3 nucleotides: TGCGCCAGCCTGGGGGGGGGCCGGGCCGGGGAGCTGTTTTTT. Translated: CASLGGGRAGELFF.

The chain couples TRBV5-1 to TRBJ1-2; tentative D call: TRBD1 (5 bases). The CDR3 runs 17 residues. CDR1 SGHRS and CDR2 YFSETQ come from the germline V gene. V dropped 4 bases and J dropped 0 bases, with 19 bases sitting between them. Written as DNA, the CDR3 is TGCGCCAGCAGCCGTGATTCTTCAGGGTTCTCTAACTATGGCTACACCTTC. As protein: CASSRDSSGFSNYGYTF.

The chain joins TRBV5-8 to TRBJ2-5; 7 bases fit TRBD1. CDR1 SGHTS and CDR2 YDEGEE come from the germline V gene. The V and J ends lost 0 bases and 2 bases, in that order; junction bases with no gene match: 4. The CDR3 consists of 15 residues. The CDR3 region has the DNA TGTGCCAGCAGCTTGGGACAGGGCGGGCAAGAGACCCAGTACTTC. Translating gives CASSLGQGGQETQYF.

This clone was counted only a few times. J is TRBJ1-1 and V is TRBV2; no clear D gene. The CDR3 runs to 15 residues. Germline CDR1 reads SNHLY; CDR2 reads FYNNEI. V was trimmed by 6 bases and J by 0 bases, leaving 14 bases between them. This chain's CDR3 is CASRGRSYMNTEAFF. The CDR3, as DNA: TGTGCCAGCAGGGGCCGATCTTACATGAACACTGAAGCTTTCTTT. Variable domain in full (rest from reference TRBV2 and TRBJ1-1): EPEVTQTPSHQVTQMGQEVILRCVPISNHLYFYWYRQILGQKVEFLVSFYNNEISEKSEIFDDQFSVERPDGSNFTLKIRSTKLEDSAMYFCASRGRSYMNTEAFFGQGTRLTVV.

J is TRBJ1-5 and V is TRBV4-3; tentative D call: TRBD1 (6 bases). V was clipped by 0 bases and J by 6 bases, with 18 bases between them. The CDR3 is 17 amino acids. Germline V lookup: CDR1 LGHNA, CDR2 YSLEER. CDR3 loop: CASSQDWGRGLSQPQHF. CDR3 DNA: TGCGCCAGCAGCCAAGATTGGGGCAGGGGTTTGAGTCAGCCCCAGCATTTT.

This clone showed up many times. V is TRBV6-4 and J is TRBJ2-3; 8 nucleotides match TRBD2. The CDR3 runs 14 residues. V gave up 3 bases and J gave up 1 base; unmatched junction bases: 0. Germline values: CDR1 MRHNA, CDR2 SNTAGT. The DNA for the CDR3 is TGTGCCAGCAGTGAGCGGGGGGGCACAGATACGCAGTATTTT. Amino acid sequence: CASSERGGTDTQYF.

The rearrangement links TRBV6-5 to TRBJ2-2; possible D gene TRBD1, 5 bases. Germline V gene sequence: CDR1 MNHEY, CDR2 SVGAGI. This CDR3 has 14 residues. Trimming pared 6 bases from V and 6 bases from J, leaving 14 bases between. This CDR3 reads CASSSPQGSGELFF. CDR3 nucleotide sequence: TGTGCCAGCAGCTCACCCCAGGGATCCGGGGAGCTGTTTTTT.

This chain's CDR3 is CASSLAGGGSETQYF. CDR3 coding DNA: TGTGCCAGCAGCTTAGCGGGCGGGGGGTCGGAGACCCAGTACTTC. The J gene is TRBJ2-5, the V gene TRBV7-9; TRBD2 agrees at 8 bases. The ends lost 0 bases at V and 5 bases at J; junction bases unmatched: 5. Germline V gene lookup returns CDR1 SEHNR and CDR2 FQNEAQ (reference sequence). CDR3 length: 15 residues.